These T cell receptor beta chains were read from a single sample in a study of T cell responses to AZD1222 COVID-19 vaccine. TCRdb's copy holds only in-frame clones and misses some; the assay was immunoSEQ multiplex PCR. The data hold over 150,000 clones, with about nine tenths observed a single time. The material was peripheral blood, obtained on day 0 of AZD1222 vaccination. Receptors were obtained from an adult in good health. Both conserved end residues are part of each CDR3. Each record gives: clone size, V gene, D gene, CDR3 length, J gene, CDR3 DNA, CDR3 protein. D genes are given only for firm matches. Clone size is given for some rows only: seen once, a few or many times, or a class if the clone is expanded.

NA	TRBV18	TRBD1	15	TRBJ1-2	TGTGCCAGCTCCCCGGGACAGGGCATTGACTATGGCTACACCTTC	CASSPGQGIDYGYTF
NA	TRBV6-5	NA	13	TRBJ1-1	TGTGCCAGCAGTTACGGTGGGGCTGGTGAAGCTTTCTTT	CASSYGGAGEAFF
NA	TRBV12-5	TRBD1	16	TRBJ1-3	TGTGCTAGTGGTTGGACTGGACAGGGGGCTGGAAACACCATATATTTT	CASGWTGQGAGNTIYF
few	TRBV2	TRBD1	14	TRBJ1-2	TGTGCCAGCAACGCCAACAGGGGAAGCTATGGCTACACCTTC	CASNANRGSYGYTF
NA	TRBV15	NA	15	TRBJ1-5	TGTGCCACCAGCAGAGCTGTCAGTAGCAATCAGCCCCAGCATTTT	CATSRAVSSNQPQHF
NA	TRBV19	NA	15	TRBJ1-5	TGTGCCAGTAGTATAGAGTCAGGGATCAATCAGCCCCAGCATTTT	CASSIESGINQPQHF
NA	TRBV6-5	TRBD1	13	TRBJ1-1	TGTGCCAGCCACAAGGGGGCTGGGACTGAAGCTTTCTTT	CASHKGAGTEAFF
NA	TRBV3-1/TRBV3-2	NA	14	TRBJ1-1	TGTGCCAGCAGCCAAGGAGGCGGCCACACTGAAGCTTTCTTT	CASSQGGGHTEAFF
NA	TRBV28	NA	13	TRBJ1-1	TGTGCCACCCGGGGGCCGCTGAACACTGAAGCTTTCTTT	CATRGPLNTEAFF
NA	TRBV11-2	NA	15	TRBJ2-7	TGTGCCAGCAGCCCAGGGGACCGGCTTTTCCACGAGCAGTACTTC	CASSPGDRLFHEQYF
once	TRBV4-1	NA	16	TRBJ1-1	TGCGCCAGCAGCCTAAGCATGCAGGGAGGGAACACTGAAGCTTTCTTT	CASSLSMQGGNTEAFF
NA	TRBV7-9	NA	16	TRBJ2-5	TGTGCCAGCAGCCCCTCCGGGCAGGGTAGAGAAGAGACCCAGTACTTC	CASSPSGQGREETQYF
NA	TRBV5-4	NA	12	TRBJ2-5	TGTGCCAGCAGCACGTCTATAGGGACCCAGTACTTC	CASSTSIGTQYF
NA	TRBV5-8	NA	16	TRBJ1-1	TGTGCCAGCAGCTTGGCCGGGGGACACAGGAACACTGAAGCTTTCTTT	CASSLAGGHRNTEAFF
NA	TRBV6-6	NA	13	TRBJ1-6	TGTGCCAGCAGTTTTGACAGCAATTCACCCCTCCACTTT	CASSFDSNSPLHF
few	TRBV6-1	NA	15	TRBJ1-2	TGTGCCAGCAGTGAAGCGGGACGGGTCAGCTATGGCTACACCTTC	CASSEAGRVSYGYTF
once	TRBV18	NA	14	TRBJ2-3	TGTGCCAGCCGATTCGGACAACGCACAGATACGCAGTATTTT	CASRFGQRTDTQYF
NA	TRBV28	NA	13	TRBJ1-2	TGTGCCAGCAGTTTATTAGAGACCTATGGCTACACCTTC	CASSLLETYGYTF
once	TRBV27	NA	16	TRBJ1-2	TGTGCCAGCAGTTTATCACTCAGCGGGGGGTTGTCTGGCTACACCTTC	CASSLSLSGGLSGYTF
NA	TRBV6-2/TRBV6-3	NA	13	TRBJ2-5	TGTGCCAGCCGCCGGCACCACCAAGAGACCCAGTACTTC	CASRRHHQETQYF
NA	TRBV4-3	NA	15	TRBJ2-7	TGCGCCAGCAGCCAAGATAACGTAGGGATGTACGAGCAGTACTTC	CASSQDNVGMYEQYF
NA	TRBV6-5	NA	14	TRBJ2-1	TGTGCCAGCAGTTACTCTGTCCCTCGGACTGAGCAGTTCTTC	CASSYSVPRTEQFF
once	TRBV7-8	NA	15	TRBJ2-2	TGTGCCAGCAGCCCACGTCAGACGAACACCGGGGAGCTGTTTTTT	CASSPRQTNTGELFF
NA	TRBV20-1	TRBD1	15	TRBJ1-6	TGCAGTGCTAGTGGCGAAGGACAGGGGAGATCACCCCTCCACTTT	CSASGEGQGRSPLHF
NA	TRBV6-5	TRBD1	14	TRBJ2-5	TGTGCCAGCAGCCGGGGACAGGGGGCAGAGACCCAGTACTTC	CASSRGQGAETQYF
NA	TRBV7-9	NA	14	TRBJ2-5	TGTGCCAGCAGCTTAGTGTCGGGGCAAGAGACCCAGTACTTC	CASSLVSGQETQYF
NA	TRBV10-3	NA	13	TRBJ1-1	TGTGCCATCACCGAAGGGAGGAACACTGAAGCTTTCTTT	CAITEGRNTEAFF
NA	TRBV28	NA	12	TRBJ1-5	TGTGCCAGCATTGGGGCCCTTCAACCCCAGCATTTT	CASIGALQPQHF
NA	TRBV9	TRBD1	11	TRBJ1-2	TGTGCCAGCAGCCCAGGGGGGTCGATAACCTTC	CASSPGGSITF
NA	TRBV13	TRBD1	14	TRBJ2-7	TGTGCCAGCAGCTCTGGACAGGGGGCCCACGAGCAGTACTTC	CASSSGQGAHEQYF
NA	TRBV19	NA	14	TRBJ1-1	TGTGCCAGTAGTATTGTGGACTGGAACACTGAAGCTTTCTTT	CASSIVDWNTEAFF
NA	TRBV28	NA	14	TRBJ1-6	TGTGCCAGCAGCTCGGGACCGCTGAATTCACCCCTCCACTTT	CASSSGPLNSPLHF
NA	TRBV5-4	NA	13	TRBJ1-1	TGTGCCAGCAGCGTGGCAGGGAACACTGAAGCTTTCTTT	CASSVAGNTEAFF
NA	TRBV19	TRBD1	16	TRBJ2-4	TGTGCCAGTAGTATTAACAGGGGAGTGGGCAAAAACATTCAGTACTTC	CASSINRGVGKNIQYF
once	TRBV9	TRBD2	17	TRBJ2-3	TGTGCCAGCAGCGTGGGGACTAGCGGGGGCCGCACAGATACGCAGTATTTT	CASSVGTSGGRTDTQYF
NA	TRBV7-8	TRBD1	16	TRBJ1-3	TGTGCCAGCAGCTTAGGCCGACAGGGTTCTGGAAACACCATATATTTT	CASSLGRQGSGNTIYF
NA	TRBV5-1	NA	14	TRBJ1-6	TGCGCCAGCAGCTTGGCCGGGACTAATTCACCCCTCCACTTT	CASSLAGTNSPLHF
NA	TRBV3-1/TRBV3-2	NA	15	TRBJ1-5	TGTGCCAGCAGCCAAGATCAGGGGCAGAATCAGCCCCAGCATTTT	CASSQDQGQNQPQHF
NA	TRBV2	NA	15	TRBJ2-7	TGTGCCAGCAGTGAACGGCAGGCCAGCTCCTACGAGCAGTACTTC	CASSERQASSYEQYF
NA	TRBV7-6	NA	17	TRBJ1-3	TGTGCCAGCAGCTCCCGTTGGAAAAGGTTGGGGGGAAACACCATATATTTT	CASSSRWKRLGGNTIYF
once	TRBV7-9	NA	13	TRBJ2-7	TGTGCCAGCAGCCCCGGGAAGGGCTACGAGCAGTACTTC	CASSPGKGYEQYF
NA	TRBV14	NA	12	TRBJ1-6	TGTGCCAGCAGCCAAGAACGGGTGGCCCTCCACTTT	CASSQERVALHF
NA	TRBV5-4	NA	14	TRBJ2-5	TGTGCCAGCAGCTCCCGGGATGTCGGGGAGACCCAGTACTTC	CASSSRDVGETQYF
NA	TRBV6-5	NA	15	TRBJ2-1	TGTGCCAGCAGTTACCTAAGGGTGGCGGGCAATGAGCAGTTCTTC	CASSYLRVAGNEQFF
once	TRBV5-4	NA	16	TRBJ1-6	TGTGCCAGCAGCTCCGGGGCGCCCTCCTATAATTCACCCCTCCACTTT	CASSSGAPSYNSPLHF
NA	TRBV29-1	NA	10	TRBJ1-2	TGCAGCGTTGAAGTGGCAACCCGAGCTTTC	CSVEVATRAF
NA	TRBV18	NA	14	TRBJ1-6	TGTGCCAGCTCACCACAGGGGTATAATTCACCCCTCCACTTT	CASSPQGYNSPLHF
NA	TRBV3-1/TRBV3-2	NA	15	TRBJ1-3	TGTGCCAGCAGCCAAGATACGGGGGCTGGAAACACCATATATTTT	CASSQDTGAGNTIYF
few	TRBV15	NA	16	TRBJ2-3	TGTGCCACCAGCAGATTTCAAAGCGCTAGCACAGATACGCAGTATTTT	CATSRFQSASTDTQYF
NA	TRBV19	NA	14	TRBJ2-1	TGTGCCAGTAGTATACAGGGTAAAGTTAATGAGCAGTTCTTC	CASSIQGKVNEQFF
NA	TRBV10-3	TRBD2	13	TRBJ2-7	TGTGCCATCAGTGTAGCGGGGGGTTACGAGCAGTACTTC	CAISVAGGYEQYF
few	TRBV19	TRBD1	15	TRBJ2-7	TGTGCCAGTAGCAAGGACAGGTGGAGCTCCTACGAGCAGTACTTC	CASSKDRWSSYEQYF
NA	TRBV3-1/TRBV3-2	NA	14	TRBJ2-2	TGTGCCAGCGTTCGAGATACGGACACCGGGGAGCTGTTTTTT	CASVRDTDTGELFF
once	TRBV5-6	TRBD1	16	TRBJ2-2	TGTGCCAGCAGCTTGCCGGGACAGTCGAACACCGGGGAGCTGTTTTTT	CASSLPGQSNTGELFF